Included here is one T cell receptor (beta chain) sequence, with context. The specificity of this receptor is unknown. No per-base quality is available; no much larger clone lies one base away. Collection of tumor samples took place before definitive surgery or chemotherapy. Genomic DNA was extracted by the MD Anderson Biospecimen Extraction Resource, and TCR sequencing was done by the MD Anderson Cancer Genomics Laboratory. The data originate from a study of high-grade serous ovarian cancer treatment subgroups (dated by TCRdb to about 2021). Context from the whole study: A mean of about 14,000 reads and 6,500 to 9,500 unique TCR beta rearrangements per sample was generated by sequencing. Under a laparoscopic triage algorithm, patients with high-grade serous ovarian cancer were grouped by complete gross resection or by neoadjuvant chemotherapy response, and the study profiled the TCR beta repertoires of these patients. The approximately 30-patient cohort included some 10 patients with no residual disease after primary surgery (R0), some 10 excellent NACT responders, and some 10 poor NACT responders. One primary tumor sample and two metastatic tumor samples were contributed by each patient, so that about a hundred samples were obtained in total. The paper as a whole reports these results and caveats: Repertoire similarity between tumors from the same patient ranged from about 0.095 to 0.85, while tumors from different patients showed almost no similarity. TCR clonal relatedness showed a positive correlation with neoantigen level and a trend toward positive correlation with copy number variation and mutation load from whole-genome sequencing. Because bulk tumor TCR sequencing provided no spatial information, insight into HGSC tumor complexity and diversity was limited. TCR repertoire analyses were focused on CDR3, and CDR1 and CDR2 were not analyzed.

The approximately 90 tumor samples underwent high-throughput TCR profiling with ImmunoSEQ. The paper's processing steps were these. To measure repertoire diversity, the metrics used were richness (unique productive sequences), clonality, evenness and relatedness, and the Bhattacharyya coefficient was used to assess similarity between samples. In a sensitivity analysis, TCRs with fewer than two reads were excluded, and consistent conclusions were obtained. This is the immuneACCESS table as TCRdb keeps it, with only in-frame sequences that have V and J called. A part of the clones is gone; compared with another copy, unresolved V genes explain less than half, and the rest is unexplained. The V and J calls and clone size are taken from that table; D and trimming were inferred from the DNA. Counted in this sample were about 16,000 clones; about 76% of them appeared once. 4.5% to 5% of the sample is in the top ten clones.

The CDR3 goes from the cysteine to the phenylalanine over 14 residues. Only the CDR3 part of the read is kept: 42 bases, read in frame from the first base. CDR1 and CDR2, per the germline V gene, are MNHEY and SVGAGI. Trimming takes 6 bases from V and 0 bases from J, and the germline ends sit 12 bases apart. This receptor was taken from a human donor with high-grade serous ovarian cancer. The sequenced sample was tumor tissue. The chain joins TRBV6-5 to TRBJ2-7, and perhaps TRBD2 as D gene, on 6 matching bases. The bases are TGTGCCAGCAGCAACCGGGAGAGCTCCTACGAGCAGTACTTC. Translated, it gives CASSNRESSYEQYF.